The rows below give T cell receptor beta chains drawn from one sample of a study of T cell changes during pregnancy in multiple sclerosis. Assay used: immunoSEQ multiplex PCR; TCRdb lists only in-frame clones, some missing. This table holds about 41,000 clones, approximately 91% found once. Sequencing used CD8+ T cells from peripheral blood mononuclear cells, obtained in the third trimester of pregnancy. The receptor source for this set is a female donor with multiple sclerosis, enrolled in a pregnancy study. CDR3s include the opening cysteine and the closing phenylalanine or tryptophan. D genes are given only for firm matches.

J,D,V,CDR3
TRBJ1-1,NA,TRBV19,CASSITVRAEAFF
TRBJ2-3,TRBD2,TRBV11-1,CASSLASGGEVTDTQYF
TRBJ2-5,NA,TRBV29-1,CSVAGFETQYF
TRBJ1-5,NA,TRBV6-5,CASSLQEDQPQHF
TRBJ2-5,NA,TRBV7-3,CASSSGFLETQYF
TRBJ2-5,TRBD2,TRBV4-3,CASSQVAGEAKTQYF
TRBJ2-1,NA,TRBV4-1,CASSFRAGGPNEQFF
TRBJ1-4,NA,TRBV10-3,CAISEPGHEKLFF
TRBJ2-1,TRBD1,TRBV25-1,CASSGQGAHDEQFF
TRBJ2-5,NA,TRBV27,CASSFAAGYPQETQYF
TRBJ2-7,TRBD1,TRBV30,CAWSSTGGGDEQYF
TRBJ2-3,NA,TRBV29-1,CSVSPVSTDTQYF
TRBJ2-3,NA,TRBV7-3,CASSLLTGSLTDTQYF
TRBJ1-6,TRBD1,TRBV13,CASSRTGTGDNYNSPLHF
TRBJ1-1,NA,TRBV15,CATSRGEGERPPGGTEAFF
TRBJ2-3,NA,TRBV9,CASSPGVTNTDTQYF
TRBJ1-4,NA,TRBV11-2,CASSLVPGAGEKLFF
TRBJ1-3,NA,TRBV28,CASNHLEMTGNTIYF
TRBJ1-1,TRBD1,TRBV6-5,CASTSEGASTEAFF
TRBJ1-2,TRBD1,TRBV10-3,CAISRGQGGDGYTF
TRBJ1-1,NA,TRBV5-1,CASAFGQNTEAFF
TRBJ1-5,NA,TRBV30,CAWSEEGRGNQPQHF
TRBJ1-2,NA,TRBV29-1,CSVEMEGGYGYTF
TRBJ1-1,NA,TRBV27,CASSLGRGTEAFF
TRBJ2-1,NA,TRBV6-6,CASAISGTYYNEQFF
TRBJ1-1,NA,TRBV5-4,CASSPGTFGNTEAFF
TRBJ2-5,TRBD1,TRBV27,CASSPLDRVQETQYF
TRBJ1-2,NA,TRBV4-1,CASSQSGGYYGYTF
TRBJ1-2,NA,TRBV5-1,CASSLLEQGSGYTF